Each of the 32 T cell receptor beta chains below was sequenced from the same sample in a study of blood T cell repertoires in COVID-19. The protocol was immunoSEQ multiplex PCR, while the TCRdb copy is restricted to in-frame clones and leaves out a portion. The table has 250,000 to 300,000 clones, about 88% seen once; the top ten hold 0.9% to 1%. Source material: peripheral blood. The source of these receptors is a woman in her 40s who had recovered from COVID-19.

This chain connects TRBV30 to TRBJ1-6, with D possibly matching TRBD1 (5 bases). The germline V gene encodes CDR1 GTSNPN and CDR2 SVGIG (reference sequence). Trimming took off 2 bases at V and 8 bases at J, with 16 bases between the two ends. CDR3 size: 15 residues. CDR3 amino acids: CAWSPAGGVYSPLHF. In DNA, the CDR3 is TGTGCCTGGAGTCCTGCCGGGGGGGTGTATTCACCCCTCCACTTT.

The V gene is TRBV5-1, the J gene TRBJ2-2, with a possible D match to TRBD1 (6 bases). Trimming took 4 bases from V and 6 from J, leaving 13 bases between them. This CDR3 has 14 amino acids. Germline CDR1 SGHRS, CDR2 YFSETQ. CDR3 in amino acids: CASSPTQGSGELFF. DNA of the CDR3: TGCGCCAGCAGCCCCACACAGGGATCCGGGGAGCTGTTTTTT.

The chain carries TRBV18 and TRBJ2-7; 10 bases match TRBD2. Per germline, CDR1 KGHSH and CDR2 LQKENI. Losses at the gene ends were 3 bases for V and 2 bases for J; bases not matched to a gene: 4. The CDR3 has 15 amino acids. For the CDR3, the DNA is TGTGCCAGCTCACCGGGACTAGCGCCCACCTACGAGCAGTACTTC. Its translation is CASSPGLAPTYEQYF.

In its sample, this clone was seen a few times. The chain links TRBV11-3 to TRBJ1-1; D gene ambiguous. This CDR3 has 14 residues. Germline CDR1 SGHNT, CDR2 YENEEA. Trimming stripped 4 bases from V and 11 bases from J, with 20 bases between. The DNA for the CDR3 is TGTGCCAGCAGCTCTACCGGGCCGTGGAGAGGGGCTTTCTTT. Protein sequence: CASSSTGPWRGAFF.

The CDR3 loop reads CAISPDRGYGNTIYF. The CDR3 DNA is TGTGCCATCAGCCCAGACAGGGGGTACGGAAACACCATATATTTT. This chain connects TRBV10-3 to TRBJ1-3, with 9 bases fitting TRBD1. The CDR3 loop spans 15 amino acids. CDR1 ENHRY and CDR2 SYGVKD come from the germline V gene. Trimming took 6 bases from V and 4 from J; bases not matched to a gene: 7.

The count of this clone is one. The chain has TRBV19 and TRBJ2-1, with 8 bases identical to TRBD1. With V trimmed by 4 bases and J by 5 bases, 4 bases remained unmatched. Germline lookup yields CDR1 LNHDA and CDR2 SQIVND (reference sequence). The CDR3 totals 14 residues. This CDR3 reads CASSTGGRDNEQFF. CDR3 in DNA: TGTGCCAGTAGTACAGGGGGCAGGGACAATGAGCAGTTCTTC.

The chain couples TRBV6-2 or TRBV6-3 to TRBJ2-7; 11 nucleotides align to TRBD2. The V and J ends lost 6 bases and 2 bases, in that order; junction bases with no gene match: 6. CDR3 length: 15 residues. Germline CDR1 MNHEY, CDR2 SVGEGT. CDR3 sequence reads: CASSPTSGGPYEQYF. DNA for the CDR3: TGTGCCAGCAGCCCCACTAGCGGGGGACCCTACGAGCAGTACTTC.

The genes are TRBV5-4 and TRBJ2-7; 9 bases are shared with TRBD1. Germline CDR1 SGHNT, CDR2 YYREEE (reference sequence). The CDR3 contains 15 residues. V shed 2 bases and J 2 bases; nucleotides not matched to a gene: 5. CDR3 residues: CASSFLDRGPYEQYF. The DNA for the CDR3 is TGTGCCAGCAGCTTTCTGGACAGGGGCCCCTACGAGCAGTACTTC.

The rearrangement uses TRBV18 and TRBJ1-2, with 9 bases matching TRBD1. Germline trimming cut 6 bases from V and 3 bases from J; bases unmatched to any gene: 11. The CDR3 covers 16 residues. Germline V CDR1 and CDR2: KGHSH, LQKENI. The CDR3 reads CASSSLQGAMDYGYTF. The CDR3 DNA sequence: TGTGCCAGCTCCTCTCTACAGGGGGCGATGGACTATGGCTACACCTTC.

This clone was seen a single time. One junction end disagrees with the germline gene, perhaps due to a read error. J is TRBJ2-1 and V is TRBV7-7, with D possibly TRBD2 on 6 matching bases. The CDR3 runs to 15 residues. The germline gives CDR1 SSHAT, CDR2 FNYEAQ (reference sequence). CDR3 in DNA: TGTGCTAGCAGCTTGGGACTCGCCAGTCAGGGTGAGCAGTTCTTC. Translating it yields CASSLGLASQGEQFF.

This sequence joins TRBV10-3 and TRBJ2-1; 10 bases are shared with TRBD2. After removal of 7 bases from V and 6 bases from J, the junction contained 6 bases not matched to a gene. In germline, CDR1 is ENHRY, CDR2 SYGVKD. The CDR3 loop spans 14 amino acids. The CDR3 coding sequence is TGTGCCATCAATTCCCTAGCGGGAGTCAATGAGCAGTTCTTC. Translating gives CAINSLAGVNEQFF.

The V gene is TRBV29-1, the J gene TRBJ2-1, with D possibly TRBD2 on 6 matching bases. The CDR3 has 14 residues. The germline V gene has CDR1 SQVTM and CDR2 ANQGSEA. Trimming pared 4 bases from V and 1 base from J, leaving 11 bases between. Here the CDR3 DNA reads TGCAGCGTTGTAGGTGGGAGGTCCTACAATGAGCAGTTCTTC. Protein: CSVVGGRSYNEQFF.

The gene calls are TRBV29-1 and TRBJ2-2, with a weak D call TRBD2 (6 bases). This CDR3 has 15 residues. Germline V CDR1 and CDR2: SQVTM, ANQGSEA. V lost 6 bases and J lost 2, with 16 bases in between. CDR3: CSVGGTAFNTGELFF. The CDR3 DNA sequence: TGCAGCGTCGGCGGGACTGCATTCAACACCGGGGAGCTGTTTTTT.

The rearrangement joins TRBV11-2 to TRBJ2-2, with 8 bases identical to TRBD2. CDR1 SGHAT and CDR2 FQNNGV come from the germline V gene. CDR3 length: 18 amino acids. The J segment lost 6 bases and the V segment lost 1 base, leaving 13 bases of the junction unmatched. DNA for the CDR3: TGTGCCAGCAGCTTAGTACCCCCGGGACTAGGACGGCCCGGGGAGCTGTTTTTT. Its protein is CASSLVPPGLGRPGELFF.

This clone was found a few times. The genes are TRBV2 and TRBJ1-4, with D uncertain. Germline CDR1 and CDR2: SNHLY and FYNNEI. The CDR3 runs 17 residues. Trimming cost V 0 bases and J 0 bases, with 11 bases left between them. CDR3 coding DNA: TGTGCCAGCAGTGAAGCGAGGGTGGCAGCAACTAATGAAAAACTGTTTTTT. It specifies CASSEARVAATNEKLFF. The full variable domain, its missing parts supplied by reference TRBV2 and TRBJ1-4, is EPEVTQTPSHQVTQMGQEVILRCVPISNHLYFYWYRQILGQKVEFLVSFYNNEISEKSEIFDDQFSVERPDGSNFTLKIRSTKLEDSAMYFCASSEARVAATNEKLFFGSGTQLSVL.

The rearrangement links TRBV21-1 to TRBJ2-1; TRBD2 is taken as the D call from the table, unchecked against the DNA. TRBV21-1 is a pseudogene segment. This CDR3 comprises 15 residues. The CDR3 sequence is CASSKTSMVHNEQFF. In DNA, the CDR3 is TGTGCCAGCAGCAAGACTAGTATGGTGCACAATGAGCAGTTCTTC.

This chain links TRBV3-1 (or the pseudogene TRBV3-2) with TRBJ2-7; 8 positions match TRBD1. The germline V gene encodes CDR1 LGHDT and CDR2 YNNKEL (reference sequence). The CDR3 covers 13 residues. After removal of 4 bases from V and 5 bases from J, the junction contained 4 bases not matched to a gene. Here the CDR3 reads CASSLRTGHEQYF. In DNA form, the CDR3 reads TGTGCCAGCAGCCTTCGGACAGGGCACGAGCAGTACTTC.

This chain uses TRBV30 with TRBJ2-7, with TRBD2 matching over 7 bases. Germline assignment: CDR1 GTSNPN and CDR2 SVGIG (reference sequence). V was pared by 2 bases and J by 6 bases, with 7 bases of the junction left unmatched. The CDR3 runs to 13 residues. DNA of the CDR3: TGTGCCTGGAGTTACGCCGGGAGGTCCGAGCAGTACTTC. Translation: CAWSYAGRSEQYF.

This chain connects TRBV10-3 to TRBJ2-7; D may be TRBD1 (6 bases). CDR3 size: 13 residues. Trimming took 7 bases from V and 2 from J, leaving 12 bases between them. Germline V gene lookup returns CDR1 ENHRY and CDR2 SYGVKD. The CDR3 DNA reads TGTGCCATCACCCAACAGGGTCCCTACGAGCAGTACTTC. It yields the protein CAITQQGPYEQYF.

V gene TRBV4-2 combines with J gene TRBJ2-1; 7 positions match TRBD2. The V and J ends lost 1 base and 3 bases, in that order; junction bases with no gene match: 9. Germline CDR1 LGHNA, CDR2 YNFKEQ. The CDR3 loop spans 17 amino acids. The CDR3 DNA is TGTGCCAGCAGCCAAGGAGGCCTAGCGGCCGACTACAATGAGCAGTTCTTC. As protein: CASSQGGLAADYNEQFF.

The chain is built from TRBV19 and TRBJ1-2, with a weak D call TRBD1 (5 bases). There are 13 residues in the CDR3. The V end was cut by 4 bases, the J end by 4 bases, with 10 bases between. Per germline, CDR1 LNHDA and CDR2 SQIVND (reference sequence). CDR3 sequence: CASSRGVVYGYTF. CDR3 sequence (DNA): TGTGCCAGTAGTAGGGGGGTAGTCTATGGCTACACCTTC. Full variable domain (missing parts from reference TRBV19 and TRBJ1-2): DGGITQSPKYLFRKEGQNVTLSCEQNLNHDAMYWYRQDPGQGLRLIYYSQIVNDFQKGDIAEGYSVSREKKESFPLTVTSAQKNPTAFYLCASSRGVVYGYTFGSGTRLTVV.

V is TRBV12-3 or TRBV12-4 and J is TRBJ2-1; D perhaps matches TRBD2 (6 bases). Trimming removed 6 bases from V and 8 bases from J, with 14 bases in between. The CDR3 length is 13 residues. The CDR3 sequence is CASSRTNSDEQFF. Here the CDR3 DNA reads TGTGCCAGCAGCCGGACTAATAGCGATGAGCAGTTCTTC.

The chain recombines TRBV27 with TRBJ2-3; tentative D call: TRBD2 (5 bases). The CDR3 contains 13 residues. CDR1 and CDR2 from the germline V gene are MNHEY and SMNVEV (reference sequence). V was pared by 5 bases and J by 2 bases, with 8 bases between. The CDR3 DNA reads TGTGCCAGCAGTCCGGACTCCACAGATACGCAGTATTTT. This sequence encodes CASSPDSTDTQYF.

CDR3 nucleotide sequence: TGTGCCAGCAGCTTTGGGGTGACAGGGTCGTTTGGAAACACCATATATTTT. It specifies CASSFGVTGSFGNTIYF. V usage is TRBV7-8 and J usage is TRBJ1-3; 7 bases map to TRBD1. The V gene end was trimmed by 3 bases and the J gene end by 3 bases; junction bases not matched to a gene: 11. Germline values: CDR1 SGHVS, CDR2 FQNEAQ. The CDR3 covers 17 residues.

The chain employs TRBV30 and TRBJ1-2; the match to TRBD1 covers 11 bases. This CDR3 has 13 residues. Germline V CDR1 and CDR2: GTSNPN, SVGIG (reference sequence). J was trimmed by 6 bases and V by 3 bases; bases with no gene match: 3. The CDR3 region has the DNA TGTGCCTGGAGCCCGGGACAGGGGGATGGCTACACCTTC. Protein: CAWSPGQGDGYTF.

The chain links TRBV19 to TRBJ1-4, with 9 bases fitting TRBD1. Germline values: CDR1 LNHDA, CDR2 SQIVND (reference sequence). There are 13 residues in the CDR3. V dropped 7 bases and J dropped 6; count of bases not matched to a gene: 3. The CDR3 DNA reads TGTGCCAGTAACAGGGGGCTGGATGAAAAACTGTTTTTT. It codes for CASNRGLDEKLFF. The entire variable domain, with the rest obtained from reference TRBV19 and TRBJ1-4, is as follows: DGGITQSPKYLFRKEGQNVTLSCEQNLNHDAMYWYRQDPGQGLRLIYYSQIVNDFQKGDIAEGYSVSREKKESFPLTVTSAQKNPTAFYLCASNRGLDEKLFFGSGTQLSVL.

V and J are TRBV4-3 and TRBJ2-1, with a tentative D call TRBD2 (7 bases). The V gene lost 0 bases and the J gene lost 6 bases, with 15 bases spanning the gap. In germline, CDR1 is LGHNA, CDR2 YSLEER. This CDR3 is 16 amino acids long. CDR3 sequence (DNA): TGCGCCAGCAGCCAAGAGATGGGGGGAGGGGGCAATGAGCAGTTCTTC. It translates to CASSQEMGGGGNEQFF.

V gene TRBV6-5 combines with J gene TRBJ1-5; D unclear. V lost 8 bases and J 4 bases, leaving 12 bases between the germline ends. CDR3 length equals 13 residues. Germline V lookup: CDR1 MNHEY, CDR2 SVGAGI. The CDR3 loop reads CASGQRDNQPQHF. CDR3 coding DNA: TGTGCCAGCGGGCAGAGGGATAATCAGCCCCAGCATTTT.

The chain has TRBV5-1 and TRBJ2-7; 12 bases line up with TRBD2. Germline assignment: CDR1 SGHRS and CDR2 YFSETQ. With 7 bases clipped from V and 4 bases from J, the junction kept 6 bases outside the gene matches. The CDR3 sequence is 14 residues long. CDR3 protein: CASRGTSGLYEQYF. The CDR3 bases are TGCGCCAGCCGGGGGACTAGCGGGTTGTACGAGCAGTACTTC.

Comments on this clone: The conserved phenylalanine or tryptophan is not found at the CDR3 terminus, so this likely reflects a read error. This chain uses TRBV27 with TRBJ1-2, with D possibly TRBD1 on 5 matching bases. Germline V gives CDR1 MNHEY, CDR2 SMNVEV (reference sequence). V shed 0 bases and J shed 7 bases, with 9 bases lying between them. The CDR3 length is 13 residues. CDR3 sequence reads: CASSLSGGSGYTL. The CDR3 region has the DNA TGTGCCAGCAGTTTATCGGGGGGGAGTGGCTACACCCTC.

Here the CDR3 reads CSVLGGGVEAFF. The CDR3 DNA reads TGCAGCGTTTTAGGGGGAGGGGTTGAAGCTTTCTTT. The chain couples TRBV29-1 to TRBJ1-1; D possibly corresponds to TRBD1 (6 bases). From germline, CDR1 is SQVTM and CDR2 ANQGSEA. With 5 bases removed from V and 7 bases from J, the gap between germline ends came to 14 bases. This CDR3 is built from 12 residues.

The V gene is TRBV7-8, the J gene TRBJ1-2; TRBD1 matches 7 bases. V trimming: 1 base; J trimming: 12 bases; junction bases outside the gene matches: 8. Germline loops: CDR1 SGHVS, CDR2 FQNEAQ. The CDR3 is 13 amino acids. CDR3 sequence reads: CASSLGEGADHTF. DNA for the CDR3: TGTGCCAGCAGCTTAGGCGAGGGGGCAGATCACACCTTC.